The entry that follows covers one T cell receptor beta chain sequence. Its antigen is currently unknown. In germline, CDR1 is MNHEY, CDR2 SVGAGI. V lost 8 bases and J lost 0, with 17 bases in between. CDR3 length: 15 residues. The sample is drawn from a study of identical twins. Findings of the study overall: Within beta out-of-frame sequences, the excess sharing observed between twins was weaker. A partial confounding effect on zero-insertion analyses could come from invariant MAIT and iNKT cells.

A universal primer site was created by template switching, with the cDNA bearing unique molecular identifiers. TCRdb reprocessed the 5' RACE reads with MiXCR, giving one entry per CDR3 protein. The sample records about 1.7 million distinct CDR3 sequences, 25% to 35% being singletons. The sample taken for sequencing was cord blood. The TCR originated in a newborn girl in good health. This rearrangement joins TRBV6-5 to TRBJ2-7; D unclear. CDR3 nucleotide sequence: TGTGCCAGCTGGGAAGCCTACTACAGCTCCTACGAGCAGTACTTC. Amino acid sequence: CASWEAYYSSYEQYF.